This TCR beta chain was sequenced during a study of cytomegalovirus exposure and HLA in healthy donors. Use of 60 Vbeta and 13 Jbeta primers characterized the PCR. Clones were read by immunoSEQ multiplex PCR, and TCRdb kept only the in-frame ones, dropping some. The table has 250,000 or so clones, about 80% seen once. The germline gives CDR1 SGHDT, CDR2 YYEEEE. This CDR3 is built from 12 residues. General study points: TCR beta V- and J-gene trimming, according to a later analysis, was linked to a missense DCLRE1C variant.

As concerns this clone: Its target is unknown. At one end the junction does not follow the germline gene, possibly because of a read error.

The sequenced sample consisted of PBMCs. V and J are TRBV5-6 and TRBJ2-3; no definite D call. The receptor was derived from a woman aged 55-75 years in good health and CMV-seropositive. CDR3 sequence (DNA): TGTGCCAGCAGCTTATCTCCAGATACGAAGTATTTT. Amino acid sequence: CASSLSPDTKYF.